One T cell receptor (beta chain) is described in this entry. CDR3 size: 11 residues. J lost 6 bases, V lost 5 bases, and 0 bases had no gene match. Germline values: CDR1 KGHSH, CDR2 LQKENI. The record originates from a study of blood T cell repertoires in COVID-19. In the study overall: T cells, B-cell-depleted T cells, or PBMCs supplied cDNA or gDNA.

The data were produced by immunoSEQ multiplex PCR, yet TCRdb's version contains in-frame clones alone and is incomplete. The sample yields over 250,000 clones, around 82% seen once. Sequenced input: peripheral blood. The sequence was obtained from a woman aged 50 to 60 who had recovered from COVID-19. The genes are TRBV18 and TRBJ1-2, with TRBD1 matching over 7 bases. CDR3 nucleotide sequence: TGTGCCAGCTCAACAGGGGATGGCTACACCTTC. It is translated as CASSTGDGYTF.